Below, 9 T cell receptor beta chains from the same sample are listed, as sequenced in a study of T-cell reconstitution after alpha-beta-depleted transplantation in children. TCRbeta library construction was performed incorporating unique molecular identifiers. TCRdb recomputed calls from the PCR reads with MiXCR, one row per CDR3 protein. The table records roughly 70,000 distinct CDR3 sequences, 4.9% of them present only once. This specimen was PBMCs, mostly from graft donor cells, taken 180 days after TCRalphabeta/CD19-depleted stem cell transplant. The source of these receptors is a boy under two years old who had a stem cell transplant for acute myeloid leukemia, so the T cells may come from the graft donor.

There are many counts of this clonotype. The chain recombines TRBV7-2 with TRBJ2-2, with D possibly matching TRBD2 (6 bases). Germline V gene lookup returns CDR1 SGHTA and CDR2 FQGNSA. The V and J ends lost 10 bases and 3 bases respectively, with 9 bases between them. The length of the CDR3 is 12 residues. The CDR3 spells CATRDYTGELFF. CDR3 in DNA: TGTGCCACTAGGGACTACACCGGGGAGCTGTTTTTT.

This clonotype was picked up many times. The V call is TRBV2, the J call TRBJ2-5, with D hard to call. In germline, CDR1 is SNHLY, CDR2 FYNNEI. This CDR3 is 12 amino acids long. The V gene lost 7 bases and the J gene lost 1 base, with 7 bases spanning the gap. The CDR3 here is CASTGPQETQYF. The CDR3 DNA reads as TGTGCCAGCACCGGGCCCCAAGAGACCCAGTACTTC.

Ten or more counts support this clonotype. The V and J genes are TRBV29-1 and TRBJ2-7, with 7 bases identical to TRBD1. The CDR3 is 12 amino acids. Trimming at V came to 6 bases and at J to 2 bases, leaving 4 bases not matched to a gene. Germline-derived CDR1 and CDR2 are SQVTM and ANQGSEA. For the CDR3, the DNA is TGCAGCGTATGGACAGGAGCCTACGAGCAGTACTTC. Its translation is CSVWTGAYEQYF.

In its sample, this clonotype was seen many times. CDR3 protein: CASSSGTSGETQYF. The CDR3 nucleotides are TGCGCCAGCAGCTCCGGGACTAGCGGTGAGACCCAGTACTTC. The V gene is TRBV5-1, the J gene TRBJ2-5, with 11 bases identical to TRBD2. CDR3 length: 14 amino acids. The germline V gene encodes CDR1 SGHRS and CDR2 YFSETQ. V lost 3 bases to trimming and J lost 5 bases; unmatched junction nucleotides: 3.

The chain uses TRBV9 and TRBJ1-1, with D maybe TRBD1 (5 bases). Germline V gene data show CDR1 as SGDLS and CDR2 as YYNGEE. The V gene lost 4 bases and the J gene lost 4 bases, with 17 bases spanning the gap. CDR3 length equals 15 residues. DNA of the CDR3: TGTGCCAGCAGCACAGAGGGACGATTTAGCACTGAAGCTTTCTTT. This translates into CASSTEGRFSTEAFF.

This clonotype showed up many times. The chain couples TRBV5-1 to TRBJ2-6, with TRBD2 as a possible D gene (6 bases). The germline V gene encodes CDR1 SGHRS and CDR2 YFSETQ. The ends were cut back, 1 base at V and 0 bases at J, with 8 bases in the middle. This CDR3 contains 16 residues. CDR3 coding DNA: TGCGCCAGCAGCTTGTCCGGGGGCTCTGGGGCCAACGTCCTGACTTTC. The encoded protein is CASSLSGGSGANVLTF. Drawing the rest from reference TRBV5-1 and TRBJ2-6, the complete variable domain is KAGVTQTPRYLIKTRGQQVTLSCSPISGHRSVSWYQQTPGQGLQFLFEYFSETQRNKGNFPGRFSGRQFSNSRSEMNVSTLELGDSALYLCASSLSGGSGANVLTFGAGSRLTVL.

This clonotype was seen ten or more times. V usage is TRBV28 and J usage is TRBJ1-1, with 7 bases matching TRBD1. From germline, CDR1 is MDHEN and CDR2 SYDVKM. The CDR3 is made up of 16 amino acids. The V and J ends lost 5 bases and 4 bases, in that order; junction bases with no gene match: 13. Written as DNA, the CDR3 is TGTGCCAGCAGTGCCCCGGTCAGGGGGATGAGCACTGAAGCTTTCTTT. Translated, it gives CASSAPVRGMSTEAFF.

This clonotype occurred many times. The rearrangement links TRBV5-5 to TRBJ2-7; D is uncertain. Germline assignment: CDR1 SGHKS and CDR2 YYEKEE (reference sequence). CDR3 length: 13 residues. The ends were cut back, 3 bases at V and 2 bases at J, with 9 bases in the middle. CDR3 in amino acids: CASSWATTYEQYF. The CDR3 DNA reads TGTGCCAGCAGCTGGGCCACAACCTACGAGCAGTACTTC.

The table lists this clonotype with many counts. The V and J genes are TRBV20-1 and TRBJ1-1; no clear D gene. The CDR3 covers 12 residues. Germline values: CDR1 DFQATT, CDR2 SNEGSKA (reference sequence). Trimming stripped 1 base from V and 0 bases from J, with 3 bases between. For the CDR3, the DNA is TGCAGTGCTAGAGGGGTGAACACTGAAGCTTTCTTT. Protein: CSARGVNTEAFF.